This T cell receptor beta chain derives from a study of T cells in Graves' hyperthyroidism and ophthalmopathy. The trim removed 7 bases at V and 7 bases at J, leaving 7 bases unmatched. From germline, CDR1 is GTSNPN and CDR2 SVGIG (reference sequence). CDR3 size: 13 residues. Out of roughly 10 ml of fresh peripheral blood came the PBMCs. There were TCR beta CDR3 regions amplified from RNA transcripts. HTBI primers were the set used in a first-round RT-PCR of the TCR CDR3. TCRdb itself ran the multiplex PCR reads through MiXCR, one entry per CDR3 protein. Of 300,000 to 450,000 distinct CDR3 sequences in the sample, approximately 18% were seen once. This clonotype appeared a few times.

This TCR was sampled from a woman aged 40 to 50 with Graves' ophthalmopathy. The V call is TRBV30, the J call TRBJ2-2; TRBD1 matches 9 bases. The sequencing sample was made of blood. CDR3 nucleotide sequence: TGTGCCTTGGCGGGACAGGGTCACGGGGAGCTGTTTTTT. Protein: CALAGQGHGELFF. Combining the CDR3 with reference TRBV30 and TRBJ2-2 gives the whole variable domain SQTIHQWPATLVQPVGSPLSLECTVEGTSNPNLYWYRQAAGRGLQLLFYSVGIGQISSEVPQNLSASRPQDRQFILSSKKLLLSDSGFYLCALAGQGHGELFFGEGSRLTVL.